This T cell receptor beta chain was sequenced for a study of cytomegalovirus exposure and HLA in healthy donors. Turning to the study itself: About 85 million unique TCRs from HLA-typed donors were held in an early release of data.

A multiplex PCR was run with 60 Vbeta primers and 13 Jbeta primers. The repertoire was sequenced with immunoSEQ multiplex PCR; TCRdb's copy has only in-frame clones and lacks some. The repertoire holds 100,000 to 150,000 clones, with around 80% as singletons. V was shortened by 5 bases and J by 6 bases, with 13 bases between the two germline ends. CDR3 length equals 14 residues. Per the germline V gene, CDR1 is SEHNR and CDR2 is FQNEAQ (reference sequence). The TCR was taken from a woman in her twenties or thirties in good health and CMV-seronegative. The sequencing sample was made of PBMCs. V gene TRBV7-9 combines with J gene TRBJ1-4; maybe TRBD1 (5 bases). In nucleotides, the CDR3 is TGTGCCAGCAGCATTCATTGGGGGGATGAAAAACTGTTTTTT. Its protein product is CASSIHWGDEKLFF. Full variable domain (rest looked up from reference TRBV7-9 and TRBJ1-4): DTGVSQNPRHKITKRGQNVTFRCDPISEHNRLYWYRQTLGQGPEFLTYFQNEAQLEKSRLLSDRFSAERPKGSFSTLEIQRTEQGDSAMYLCASSIHWGDEKLFFGSGTQLSVL.